One and the same sample provided the 27 T cell receptor beta chains below, sequenced in a study of T cells in Graves' hyperthyroidism and ophthalmopathy. RNA transcripts were the template for amplifying TCR beta CDR3 regions. Using the HTBI primer set, a first-round RT-PCR was run on the TCR CDR3. TCRdb redid the calling of the multiplex PCR reads with MiXCR, one entry per CDR3 protein. The data show about 300,000 distinct CDR3 sequences, with roughly 20% seen just once and 35% to 45% held by the top ten. Sequenced: blood. All receptors come from a man between 45 and 60 years old with Graves' ophthalmopathy.

This clonotype was detected ten times or more. The chain couples TRBV2 to TRBJ2-7; perhaps TRBD2 as D (5 bases). The ends were cut back, 7 bases at V and 4 bases at J, with 14 bases in the middle. Germline V gene data show CDR1 as SNHLY and CDR2 as FYNNEI. The CDR3 is 13 amino acids. Here the CDR3 DNA reads TGTGCCAGCATCCCGAGGGCTCCTTACGAGCAGTACTTC. Translating gives CASIPRAPYEQYF. The variable domain in full, completed from reference TRBV2 and TRBJ2-7, reads EPEVTQTPSHQVTQMGQEVILRCVPISNHLYFYWYRQILGQKVEFLVSFYNNEISEKSEIFDDQFSVERPDGSNFTLKIRSTKLEDSAMYFCASIPRAPYEQYFGPGTRLTVT.

This chain joins TRBV19 and TRBJ2-3; TRBD2 aligns across 10 bases. There are 16 residues in the CDR3. Germline CDR1 and CDR2: LNHDA and SQIVND (reference sequence). The V gene end was trimmed by 4 bases and the J gene end by 2 bases; junction bases not matched to a gene: 6. The CDR3: CASSRSSGRPTDTQYF. The CDR3 region has the DNA TGTGCCAGTAGTAGGTCTAGCGGGAGACCCACAGATACGCAGTATTTT.

This clonotype was recorded at least ten times. The CDR3: CASSLAPPGTGHGYTF. CDR3 nucleotides: TGTGCCAGCAGCTTAGCACCCCCCGGGACAGGGCATGGCTACACCTTC. The V call is TRBV7-8, the J call TRBJ1-2; 9 bases match TRBD1. In germline, CDR1 is SGHVS, CDR2 FQNEAQ. V shed 0 bases, J shed 6 bases, and the junction held 8 bases outside the gene matches. The CDR3 consists of 16 residues. Full variable domain (remainder filled in from reference TRBV7-8 and TRBJ1-2): GAGVSQSPRYKVAKRGQDVALRCDPISGHVSLFWYQQALGQGPEFLTYFQNEAQLDKSGLPSDRFFAERPEGSVSTLKIQRTQQEDSAVYLCASSLAPPGTGHGYTFGSGTRLTVV.

There are a few counts of this clonotype. The chain joins TRBV30 to TRBJ2-7, with 8 bases aligning to TRBD2. J gave up 4 bases and V 1 base, and 12 bases lay outside the gene matches. Germline CDR1 and CDR2: GTSNPN and SVGIG (reference sequence). This CDR3 contains 16 residues. This CDR3 reads CAWSDLRGRGGYEQYF. CDR3 nucleotides: TGTGCCTGGAGTGATCTGAGGGGCCGGGGGGGGTACGAGCAGTACTTC.

This clonotype was seen repeatedly, ten times or more. This rearrangement joins TRBV3-1 to TRBJ2-1, with 8 bases fitting TRBD1. The CDR3 covers 13 residues. V was pared by 4 bases and J by 6 bases, with 2 bases of the junction left unmatched. Germline-derived CDR1 and CDR2 are LGHDT and YNNKEL (reference sequence). The CDR3 loop reads CASSRGTGNEQFF. The CDR3 coding sequence is TGTGCCAGCAGCCGGGGGACAGGCAATGAGCAGTTCTTC.

This clonotype was seen many times. The chain uses TRBV18 and TRBJ2-7; 7 bases align to TRBD1. The germline gives CDR1 KGHSH, CDR2 LQKENI. V dropped 1 base and J dropped 5; count of bases not matched to a gene: 5. The CDR3 runs 14 residues. CDR3 DNA sequence: TGTGCCAGCTCACCACGACGACAGGGCCACGAGCAGTACTTC. This encodes CASSPRRQGHEQYF.

This clonotype occurred many times. The rearrangement links TRBV20-1 to TRBJ2-7, with TRBD2 identical over 8 bases. Germline CDR1 is DFQATT and CDR2 is SNEGSKA (reference sequence). Trimming removed 6 bases from V and 6 bases from J; junction bases left unmatched: 10. There are 13 residues in the CDR3. The CDR3 reads CSALRAGVSEQYF. CDR3 DNA sequence: TGCAGTGCCCTGCGAGCGGGAGTTTCCGAGCAGTACTTC.

This clonotype was detected many times. The chain has TRBV5-1 and TRBJ2-1, with TRBD2 as a possible D gene (6 bases). From germline, CDR1 is SGHRS and CDR2 YFSETQ. This CDR3 spans 17 amino acids. The V gene lost 3 bases and the J gene lost 4 bases, with 20 bases spanning the gap. The CDR3: CASSWDEAGTSYNEQFF. CDR3 coding DNA: TGCGCCAGCAGCTGGGATGAAGCGGGTACAAGTTACAATGAGCAGTTCTTC.

This clonotype was detected a few times. This chain links TRBV29-1 with TRBJ2-7; perhaps TRBD1 as D (6 bases). Germline values: CDR1 SQVTM, CDR2 ANQGSEA. V lost 7 bases and J 1 base, leaving 8 bases between the germline ends. This CDR3 spans 11 amino acids. The DNA of the CDR3 is TGCAGCGCCGGACAGTCCTACGAGCAGTACTTC. Its translation is CSAGQSYEQYF.

In its sample, this clonotype was seen a few times. The chain uses TRBV20-1 and TRBJ2-1, with 8 bases fitting TRBD2. This CDR3 has 14 amino acids. V trimming: 5 bases; J trimming: 12 bases; junction bases outside the gene matches: 15. Germline CDR1 DFQATT, CDR2 SNEGSKA (reference sequence). CDR3 DNA sequence: TGCAGTGCTCAAGGACTAGCCGCCTTCGAGTGGCAGTTCTTC. This sequence encodes CSAQGLAAFEWQFF.

The V and J genes are TRBV25-1 and TRBJ1-6; unclear D gene. Trimming cost V 8 bases and J 7 bases, with 12 bases left between them. This CDR3 has 13 amino acids. Per the germline V gene, CDR1 is MGHDK and CDR2 is SYGVNS. CDR3 in amino acids: CASRTHGNSPLHF. The CDR3 DNA sequence: TGTGCCAGCCGGACCCACGGGAATTCACCCCTCCACTTT.

Details on this clonotype: One base away lies a much larger clone, so this may be a sequencing read error. No conserved phenylalanine or tryptophan is present at the end of the CDR3, so a read error is the likely explanation. The chain links TRBV6-9 to TRBJ1-1; D ambiguous. The CDR3 has 15 residues. V dropped 2 bases and J dropped 4 bases, with 14 bases sitting between them. The germline V gene encodes CDR1 MNHGY and CDR2 SVAAGI. The CDR3 bases are TGTGCCAGCAGTTATATATCGGTCGAACCCACTGAAGCTTTCTCT. It specifies CASSYISVEPTEAFS.

This clonotype was observed many times. This chain links TRBV28 with TRBJ2-7; TRBD1 matches at 8 bases. Trimming at V came to 9 bases and at J to 5 bases, leaving 3 bases not matched to a gene. CDR3 size: 11 residues. Germline assignment: CDR1 MDHEN and CDR2 SYDVKM. In DNA form, the CDR3 reads TGTGCCAGTACGGACAGGGACGAGCAGTACTTC. As protein: CASTDRDEQYF.

This clonotype appeared many times. The rearrangement uses TRBV11-2 and TRBJ1-2; D perhaps matches TRBD1 (6 bases). The germline V gene has CDR1 SGHAT and CDR2 FQNNGV. The CDR3 covers 13 residues. V was clipped by 6 bases and J by 2 bases, with 10 bases between them. In DNA, the CDR3 is TGTGCCAGCAGGTCAGGACAGAACTATGGCTACACCTTC. This codes for CASRSGQNYGYTF.

This chain joins TRBV6-1 and TRBJ2-2; 7 nucleotides line up with TRBD2. Germline CDR1 is MNHNS and CDR2 is SASEGT. V was pared by 5 bases and J by 6 bases, with 12 bases of the junction left unmatched. This CDR3 is built from 16 residues. The CDR3 nucleotides read TGTGCCAGCAGTCGACTAGCCGAGAACATCCCCGGGGAGCTGTTTTTT. This encodes CASSRLAENIPGELFF.

This clonotype was counted many times. The chain is built from TRBV5-1 and TRBJ2-1; weak D call: TRBD2 (6 bases). The V end lost 1 base, the J end lost 7 bases, and 9 bases lay between the germline ends. Germline V gene sequence: CDR1 SGHRS, CDR2 YFSETQ. This CDR3 region has 13 residues. The chain's CDR3 is CASSLRERNEQFF. In DNA, the CDR3 is TGCGCCAGCAGCTTGCGGGAGAGGAATGAGCAGTTCTTC.

This clonotype occurred many times. V usage is TRBV6-5 and J usage is TRBJ2-5, with D unresolved. V was clipped by 2 bases and J by 5 bases, with 12 bases between them. CDR1 is MNHEY and CDR2 is SVGAGI in the germline V gene. The CDR3 covers 14 residues. The CDR3: CASSYGQRRETQYF. CDR3 DNA: TGTGCCAGCAGTTACGGGCAGCGACGGGAGACCCAGTACTTC.

This clonotype appeared a few times. V gene TRBV27 combines with J gene TRBJ1-1; possibly TRBD1 for D (6 bases). Germline assignment: CDR1 MNHEY and CDR2 SMNVEV (reference sequence). The CDR3 is 16 amino acids. The ends were cut back, 2 bases at V and 4 bases at J, with 17 bases in the middle. The CDR3 DNA reads as TGTGCCAGCAGTTTAGCGGGGGGGGGGGCTTCCACTGAAGCTTTCTTT. This gives the protein CASSLAGGGASTEAFF.

Only a few counts were recorded for this clonotype. V and J are TRBV5-1 and TRBJ1-5; D is possibly TRBD1 (5 bases). The CDR3 covers 16 residues. Germline V gene lookup returns CDR1 SGHRS and CDR2 YFSETQ. Trimming stripped 0 bases from V and 0 bases from J, with 10 bases between. CDR3 DNA sequence: TGCGCCAGCAGCTTGGAATCCGGGGCTAGCAATCAGCCCCAGCATTTT. Residues: CASSLESGASNQPQHF. Full variable domain (rest looked up from reference TRBV5-1 and TRBJ1-5): KAGVTQTPRYLIKTRGQQVTLSCSPISGHRSVSWYQQTPGQGLQFLFEYFSETQRNKGNFPGRFSGRQFSNSRSEMNVSTLELGDSALYLCASSLESGASNQPQHFGDGTRLSIL.

The table lists this clonotype with a few counts. The junction departs from the called germline gene at one end, perhaps through a read error. V is TRBV2 and J is TRBJ2-1, with D possibly being TRBD2 (5 bases). This CDR3 is built from 14 residues. CDR1 and CDR2 (germline): SNHLY, FYNNEI. In DNA, the CDR3 is TGTGCCACCAGTGACCCCGGGATAAACAATGAGCAGTTCTTC. This encodes CATSDPGINNEQFF.

This clonotype was observed a handful of times. The chain employs TRBV6-1 and TRBJ2-7; D gene ambiguous. The CDR3 consists of 12 residues. V was pared by 8 bases and J by 6 bases, with 14 bases between. Germline V gene sequence: CDR1 MNHNS, CDR2 SASEGT. CDR3 protein: CASLQRVGEQYF. The DNA for the CDR3 is TGTGCCAGCCTACAGCGAGTAGGCGAGCAGTACTTC.

This clonotype occurred a few times. The chain uses TRBV7-9 and TRBJ2-5, with TRBD1 as a possible D gene (7 bases). This CDR3 is built from 20 residues. CDR1 SEHNR and CDR2 FQNEAQ come from the germline V gene (reference sequence). Deletions cut 2 bases from V and 5 bases from J, with 30 bases between. CDR3 amino acids: CASSLSIGGTVPRVLETQYF. The DNA of the CDR3 is TGTGCCAGCAGCTTATCGATCGGAGGGACAGTCCCCAGAGTATTGGAGACCCAGTACTTC.

DNA of the CDR3: TGCAGTGCTAGTAGGCAGATCATGAACACTGAAGCTTTCTTT. Amino acid sequence: CSASRQIMNTEAFF. This sequence joins TRBV20-1 and TRBJ1-1, with D unresolved. The CDR3 has 14 residues. Germline CDR1 and CDR2: DFQATT and SNEGSKA (reference sequence). Trimming shortened V by 3 bases and J by 0 bases, and 11 bases separated the two germline ends.

At least ten counts were recorded for this clonotype. This chain links TRBV3-1 with TRBJ2-1; 8 bases align to TRBD2. V shed 5 bases, J shed 4 bases, and the junction held 10 bases outside the gene matches. Germline assignment: CDR1 LGHDT and CDR2 YNNKEL (reference sequence). CDR3 size: 16 residues. The CDR3 DNA follows: TGTGCCAGCAGCTCCCGGGGGCGGGAGGCGTACAATGAGCAGTTCTTC. The encoded protein is CASSSRGREAYNEQFF.

This clonotype occurred many times. The chain uses TRBV5-1 and TRBJ2-1, with a weak D call TRBD2 (5 bases). Germline V lookup: CDR1 SGHRS, CDR2 YFSETQ. Deletions cut 0 bases from V and 5 bases from J, with 15 bases between. There are 16 residues in the CDR3. This CDR3 is CASSLAKVATDNEQFF. In DNA, the CDR3 is TGCGCCAGCAGCTTGGCCAAGGTAGCGACCGACAATGAGCAGTTCTTC.

The genes are TRBV7-2 and TRBJ2-3; 8 bases line up with TRBD2. The trim removed 6 bases at V and 5 bases at J, leaving 13 bases unmatched. Germline CDR1 is SGHTA and CDR2 is FQGNSA. CDR3 length equals 16 residues. The DNA for the CDR3 is TGTGCCAGCAGAAAGCTAGCGGGCCATGAGAAAGATACGCAGTATTTT. Translated, it gives CASRKLAGHEKDTQYF.

This clonotype was seen a handful of times. This rearrangement joins TRBV18 to TRBJ2-1, with 14 bases fitting TRBD2. V was clipped by 1 base and J by 9 bases; unmatched bases: 8. The CDR3 totals 17 residues. Germline V lookup: CDR1 KGHSH, CDR2 LQKENI. CDR3 in amino acids: CASSPLPTSGRATEQFF. The DNA for the CDR3 is TGTGCCAGCTCACCACTACCGACTAGCGGGAGGGCCACTGAGCAGTTCTTC.